This TCR beta chain emerged from a study of cytomegalovirus exposure and HLA in healthy donors. Across the whole study: The roughly 120 validation repertoires used the same platform as the roughly 670 first-cohort repertoires, a later analysis reported. Broader study findings: In vitro work confirmed that three CMV-associated chains recognize CMV antigens. According to a subsequent analysis, TCR clusters from the first cohort were inclined to appear together in the 120 validation repertoires.

The data were produced by immunoSEQ multiplex PCR, yet TCRdb's version contains in-frame clones alone and is incomplete. The sample shows 150,000 to 200,000 clones, 86% of them seen only once. V was pared by 5 bases and J by 2 bases, with 11 bases between. The CDR3 runs to 14 residues. Germline V CDR1 and CDR2: SGHAT, FQNNGV. In regard to this clone: Its antigen is undetermined.

The donors were members of the validation cohort, which comprised 120 subjects and was separate from the first cohort of around 700 subjects. This receptor was obtained from a woman younger than 35 in good health and CMV-seronegative. V and J are TRBV11-2 and TRBJ2-3; the D is unclear. Input material: PBMCs. CDR3 sequence: CASSPLPHTDTQYF. The CDR3 region has the DNA TGTGCCAGCAGCCCCCTACCGCACACAGATACGCAGTATTTT.